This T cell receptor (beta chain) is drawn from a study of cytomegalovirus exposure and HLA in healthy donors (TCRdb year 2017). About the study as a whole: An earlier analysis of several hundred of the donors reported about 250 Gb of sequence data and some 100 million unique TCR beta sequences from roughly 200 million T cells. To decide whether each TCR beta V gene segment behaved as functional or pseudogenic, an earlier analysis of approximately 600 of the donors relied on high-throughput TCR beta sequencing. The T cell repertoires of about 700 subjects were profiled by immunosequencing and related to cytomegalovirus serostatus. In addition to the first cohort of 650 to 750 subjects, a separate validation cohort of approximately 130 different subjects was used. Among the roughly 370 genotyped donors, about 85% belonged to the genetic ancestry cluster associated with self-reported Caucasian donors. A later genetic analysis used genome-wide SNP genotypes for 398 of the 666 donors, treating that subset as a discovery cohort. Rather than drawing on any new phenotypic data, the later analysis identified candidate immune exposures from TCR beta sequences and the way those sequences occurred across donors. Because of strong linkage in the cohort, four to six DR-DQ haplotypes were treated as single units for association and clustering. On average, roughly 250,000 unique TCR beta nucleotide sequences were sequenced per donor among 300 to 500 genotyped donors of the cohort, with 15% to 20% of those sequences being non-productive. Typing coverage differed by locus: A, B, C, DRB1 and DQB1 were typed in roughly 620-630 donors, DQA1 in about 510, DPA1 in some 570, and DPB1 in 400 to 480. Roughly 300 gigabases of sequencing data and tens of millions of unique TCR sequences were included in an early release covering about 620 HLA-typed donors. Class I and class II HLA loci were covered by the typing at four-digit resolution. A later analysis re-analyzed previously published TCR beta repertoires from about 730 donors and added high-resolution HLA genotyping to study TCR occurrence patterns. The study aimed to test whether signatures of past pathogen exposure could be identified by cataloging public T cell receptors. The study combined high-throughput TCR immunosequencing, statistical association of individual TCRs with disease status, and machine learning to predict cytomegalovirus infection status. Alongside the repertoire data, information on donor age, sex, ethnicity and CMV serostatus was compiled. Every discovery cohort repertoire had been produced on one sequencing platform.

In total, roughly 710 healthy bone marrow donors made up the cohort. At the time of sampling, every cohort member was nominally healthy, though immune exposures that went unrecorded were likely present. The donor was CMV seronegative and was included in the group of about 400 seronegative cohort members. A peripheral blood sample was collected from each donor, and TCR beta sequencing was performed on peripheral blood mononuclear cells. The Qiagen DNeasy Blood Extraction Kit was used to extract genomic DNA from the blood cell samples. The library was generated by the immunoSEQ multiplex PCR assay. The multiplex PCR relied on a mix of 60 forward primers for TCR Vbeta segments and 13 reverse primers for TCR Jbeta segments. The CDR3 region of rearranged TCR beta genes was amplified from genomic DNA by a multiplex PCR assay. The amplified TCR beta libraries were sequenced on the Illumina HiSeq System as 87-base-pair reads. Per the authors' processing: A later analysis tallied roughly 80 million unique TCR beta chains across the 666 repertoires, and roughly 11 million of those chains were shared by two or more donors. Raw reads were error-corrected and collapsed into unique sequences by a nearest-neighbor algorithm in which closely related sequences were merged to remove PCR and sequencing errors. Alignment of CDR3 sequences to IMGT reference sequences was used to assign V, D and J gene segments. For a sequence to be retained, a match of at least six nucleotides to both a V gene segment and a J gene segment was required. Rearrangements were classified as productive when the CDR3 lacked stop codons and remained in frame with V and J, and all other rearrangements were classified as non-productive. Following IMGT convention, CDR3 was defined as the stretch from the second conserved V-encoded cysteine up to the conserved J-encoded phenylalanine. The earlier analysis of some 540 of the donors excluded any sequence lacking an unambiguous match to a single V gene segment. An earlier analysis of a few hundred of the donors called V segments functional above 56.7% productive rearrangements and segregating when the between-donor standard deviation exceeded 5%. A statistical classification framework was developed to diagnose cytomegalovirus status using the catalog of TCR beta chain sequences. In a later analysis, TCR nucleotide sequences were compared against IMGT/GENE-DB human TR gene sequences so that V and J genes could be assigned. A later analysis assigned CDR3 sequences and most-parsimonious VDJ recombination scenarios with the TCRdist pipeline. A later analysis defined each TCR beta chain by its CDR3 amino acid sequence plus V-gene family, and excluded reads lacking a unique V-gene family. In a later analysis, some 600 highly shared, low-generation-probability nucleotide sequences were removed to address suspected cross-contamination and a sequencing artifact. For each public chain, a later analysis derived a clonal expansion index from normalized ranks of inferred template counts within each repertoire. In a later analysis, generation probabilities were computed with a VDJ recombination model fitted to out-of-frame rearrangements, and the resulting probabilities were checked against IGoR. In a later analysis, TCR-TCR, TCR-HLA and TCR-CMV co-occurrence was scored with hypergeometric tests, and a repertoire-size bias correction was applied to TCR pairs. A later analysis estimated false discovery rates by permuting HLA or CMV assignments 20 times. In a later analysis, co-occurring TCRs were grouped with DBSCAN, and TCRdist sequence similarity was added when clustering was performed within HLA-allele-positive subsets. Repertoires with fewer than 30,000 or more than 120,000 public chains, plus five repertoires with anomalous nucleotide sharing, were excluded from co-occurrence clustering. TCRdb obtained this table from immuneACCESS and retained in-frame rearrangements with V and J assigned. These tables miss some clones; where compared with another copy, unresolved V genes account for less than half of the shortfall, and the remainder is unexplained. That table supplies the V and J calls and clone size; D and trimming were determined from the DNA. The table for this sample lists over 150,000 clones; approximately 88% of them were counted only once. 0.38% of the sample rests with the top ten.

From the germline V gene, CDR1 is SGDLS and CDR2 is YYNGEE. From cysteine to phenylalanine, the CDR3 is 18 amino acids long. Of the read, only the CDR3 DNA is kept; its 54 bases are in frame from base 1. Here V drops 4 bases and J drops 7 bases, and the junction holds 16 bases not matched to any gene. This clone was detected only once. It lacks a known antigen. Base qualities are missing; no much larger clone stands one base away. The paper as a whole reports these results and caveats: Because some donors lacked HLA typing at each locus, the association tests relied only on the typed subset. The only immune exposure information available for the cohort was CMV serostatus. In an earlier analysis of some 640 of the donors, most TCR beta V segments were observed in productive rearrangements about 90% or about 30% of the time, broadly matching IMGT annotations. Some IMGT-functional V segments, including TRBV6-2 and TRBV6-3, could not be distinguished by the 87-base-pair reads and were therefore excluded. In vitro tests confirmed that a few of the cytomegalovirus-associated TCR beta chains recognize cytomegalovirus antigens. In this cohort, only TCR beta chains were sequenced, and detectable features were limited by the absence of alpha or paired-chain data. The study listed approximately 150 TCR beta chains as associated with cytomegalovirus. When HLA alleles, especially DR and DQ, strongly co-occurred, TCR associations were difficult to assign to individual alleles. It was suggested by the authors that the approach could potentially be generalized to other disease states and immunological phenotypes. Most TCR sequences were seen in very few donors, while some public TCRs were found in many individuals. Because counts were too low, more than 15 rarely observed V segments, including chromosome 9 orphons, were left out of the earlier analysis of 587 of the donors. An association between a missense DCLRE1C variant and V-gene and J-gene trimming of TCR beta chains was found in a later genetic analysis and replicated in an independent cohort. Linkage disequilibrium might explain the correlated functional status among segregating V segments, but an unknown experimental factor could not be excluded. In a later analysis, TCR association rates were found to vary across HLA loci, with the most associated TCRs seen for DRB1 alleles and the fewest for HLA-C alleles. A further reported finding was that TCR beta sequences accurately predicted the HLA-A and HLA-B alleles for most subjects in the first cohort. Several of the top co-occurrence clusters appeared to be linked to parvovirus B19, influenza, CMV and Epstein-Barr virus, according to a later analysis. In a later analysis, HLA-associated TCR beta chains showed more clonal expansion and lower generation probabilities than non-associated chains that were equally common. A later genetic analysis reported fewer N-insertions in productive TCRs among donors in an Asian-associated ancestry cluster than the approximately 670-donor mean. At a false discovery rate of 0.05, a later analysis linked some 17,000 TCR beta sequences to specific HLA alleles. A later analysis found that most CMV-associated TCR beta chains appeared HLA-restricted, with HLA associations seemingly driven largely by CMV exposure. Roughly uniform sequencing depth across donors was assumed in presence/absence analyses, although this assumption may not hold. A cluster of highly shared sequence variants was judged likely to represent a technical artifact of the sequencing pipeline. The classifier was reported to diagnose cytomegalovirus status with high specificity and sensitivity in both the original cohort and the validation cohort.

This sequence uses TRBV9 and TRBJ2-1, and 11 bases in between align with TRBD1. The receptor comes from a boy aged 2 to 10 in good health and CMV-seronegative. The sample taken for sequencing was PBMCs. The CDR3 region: CASSSQGTGGFRWNEQFF. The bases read TGTGCCAGCAGCTCCCAGGGGACAGGGGGTTTTCGGTGGAATGAGCAGTTCTTC. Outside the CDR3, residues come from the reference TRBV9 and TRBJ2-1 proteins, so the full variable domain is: DSGVTQTPKHLITATGQRVTLRCSPRSGDLSVYWYQQSLDQGLQFLIQYYNGEERAKGNILERFSAQQFPDLHSELNLSSLELGDSALYFCASSSQGTGGFRWNEQFFGPGTRLTVL.